Sequencing of this T cell receptor (beta chain) was carried out in a study of technical replicates of blood from several donors. The method was immunoSEQ multiplex PCR; TCRdb's version includes in-frame clones alone and lacks a portion of them. The sample gives roughly 51,000 clones, 90% to 95% of which show up once; 4% to 4.5% is in the top ten. This clone showed up just once. The CDR3 is made up of 15 amino acids. CDR1 and CDR2 (germline): KGHSY, FQNENV. V lost 0 bases and J 11 bases, leaving 16 bases between the germline ends. The chain uses TRBV16 and TRBJ1-4; D gene unclear. This clonotype was obtained from a human donor in good health. Some clones in this sample may be carry-over from other donors' samples. Sequenced material: PBMCs. CDR3 nucleotides: TGTGCCAGCAGCCAATCGACGACACGGGGTGTGAAACTGTTTTTT. This encodes CASSQSTTRGVKLFF.